The next 10 T cell receptor beta chains were all read from a single sample in a study of T cells in Graves' hyperthyroidism and ophthalmopathy. TCR beta CDR3 sequences were amplified from RNA transcripts. RT-PCR in the first round (using the HTBI primer set) targeted the TCR CDR3. TCRdb called the multiplex PCR reads again in MiXCR, with one record for every CDR3 protein. The table shows roughly 560,000 distinct CDR3 sequences, with about 15% occurring only once. Sequencing used blood. Receptors originate from a woman aged 40 to 50 with Graves' ophthalmopathy.

This clonotype was recorded at least ten times. The genes are TRBV7-8 and TRBJ2-3, with D hard to call. Germline assignment: CDR1 SGHVS and CDR2 FQNEAQ. The CDR3 consists of 13 residues. V was shortened by 1 base and J by 6 bases, with 8 bases between the two germline ends. The CDR3 protein is CASSLDLRDTQYF. The CDR3 DNA follows: TGTGCCAGCAGCTTAGACCTGCGGGATACGCAGTATTTT.

Notes on this clonotype: No DNA is shown, since the ends of the CDR3 on it are uncertain; the CDR3 is the one TCRdb lists. The chain couples TRBV30 to TRBJ2-5; the table calls TRBD2, which could not be checked here. Both ends counted, the CDR3 spans 13 residues. Per the germline V gene, CDR1 is GTSNPN and CDR2 is SVGIG (reference sequence). The CDR3 region is CAWGSGIRETRYF.

The V gene is TRBV6-4, the J gene TRBJ1-5; D remains ambiguous. Germline CDR1 reads MRHNA; CDR2 reads SNTAGT. This CDR3 region has 13 residues. The V end was cut by 6 bases, the J end by 7 bases, with 13 bases between. This CDR3 reads CASSDVPDQPQHF. CDR3 in DNA: TGTGCCAGCAGCGACGTCCCGGACCAGCCCCAGCATTTT.

Many counts were recorded for this clonotype. This chain connects TRBV9 to TRBJ2-7; TRBD2 matches 7 bases. Germline trimming cut 2 bases from V and 0 bases from J; bases unmatched to any gene: 8. CDR3 length equals 16 residues. The V gene's germline CDR1 is SGDLS and CDR2 YYNGEE. CDR3 DNA: TGTGCCAGCAGCGTCGGAGCGGGGACGGGCTCCTACGAGCAGTACTTC. As protein: CASSVGAGTGSYEQYF. Drawing the rest from reference TRBV9 and TRBJ2-7, the complete variable domain is DSGVTQTPKHLITATGQRVTLRCSPRSGDLSVYWYQQSLDQGLQFLIQYYNGEERAKGNILERFSAQQFPDLHSELNLSSLELGDSALYFCASSVGAGTGSYEQYFGPGTRLTVT.

Ten or more counts support this clonotype. V usage is TRBV2 and J usage is TRBJ1-1; a possible D gene is TRBD1 (5 bases). Germline assignment: CDR1 SNHLY and CDR2 FYNNEI. The CDR3 is 14 residues long. Trimming pared 9 bases from V and 1 base from J, leaving 15 bases between. CDR3 sequence (DNA): TGTGCCAGGGGGCCTTCACGGGAGAACACTGAAGCTTTCTTT. Translated, it gives CARGPSRENTEAFF. Using reference TRBV2 and TRBJ1-1 for the parts outside the CDR3, the full variable domain is EPEVTQTPSHQVTQMGQEVILRCVPISNHLYFYWYRQILGQKVEFLVSFYNNEISEKSEIFDDQFSVERPDGSNFTLKIRSTKLEDSAMYFCARGPSRENTEAFFGQGTRLTVV.

This clonotype was seen repeatedly, ten times or more. The chain couples TRBV12-5 to TRBJ1-1; no clear D gene. CDR1 is LGHNT and CDR2 is FRNRAP in the germline V gene. Trimming stripped 6 bases from V and 0 bases from J, with 11 bases between. The CDR3 is 14 residues long. The CDR3 region has the DNA TGTGCTAGTGGCTCCCCCCCTCTGAACACTGAAGCTTTCTTT. Encoded protein: CASGSPPLNTEAFF.

This sequence joins TRBV12-3 or TRBV12-4 and TRBJ1-1, with D hard to call. Trimming took 0 bases from V and 7 from J, leaving 9 bases between them. This CDR3 region has 13 residues. The chain's CDR3 is CASSLALWGEAFF. The CDR3 DNA reads TGTGCCAGCAGTTTAGCGCTCTGGGGTGAAGCTTTCTTT.

In its sample, this clonotype was seen many times. This CDR3 is CASSKGPGPTEAFF. Here the CDR3 DNA reads TGTGCCAGCAGCAAAGGCCCAGGGCCCACTGAAGCTTTCTTT. The rearrangement uses TRBV6-5 and TRBJ1-1; the D gene is possibly TRBD1 (5 bases). The ends were cut back, 6 bases at V and 4 bases at J, with 15 bases in the middle. The germline V gene has CDR1 MNHEY and CDR2 SVGAGI. The length of the CDR3 is 14 residues.

This chain links TRBV2 with TRBJ2-5; 7 bases match TRBD1. CDR1 is SNHLY, CDR2 FYNNEI, per germline. The CDR3 consists of 14 residues. Losses at the gene ends were 10 bases for V and 2 bases for J; bases not matched to a gene: 10. CDR3 region: CATKQGTVQETQYF. DNA for the CDR3: TGTGCCACCAAACAGGGGACCGTACAAGAGACCCAGTACTTC.

V usage is TRBV12-3 or TRBV12-4 and J usage is TRBJ1-1; 9 bases are a match to TRBD1. V lost 4 bases, J lost 4 bases, and 7 bases stayed unmatched. CDR3 length: 15 amino acids. For the CDR3, the DNA is TGTGCCAGCAGTTCCCTCGGGACAGGGATCACTGAAGCTTTCTTT. Its protein is CASSSLGTGITEAFF.